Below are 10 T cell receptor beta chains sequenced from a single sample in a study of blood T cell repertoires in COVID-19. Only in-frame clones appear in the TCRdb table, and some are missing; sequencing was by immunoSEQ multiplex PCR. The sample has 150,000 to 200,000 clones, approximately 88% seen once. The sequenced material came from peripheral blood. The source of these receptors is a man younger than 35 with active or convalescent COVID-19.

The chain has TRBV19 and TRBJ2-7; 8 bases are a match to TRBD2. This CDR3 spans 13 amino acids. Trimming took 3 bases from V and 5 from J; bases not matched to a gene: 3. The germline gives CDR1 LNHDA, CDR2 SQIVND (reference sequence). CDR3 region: CASSIREGNEQYF. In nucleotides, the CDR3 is TGTGCCAGTAGTATCCGGGAGGGGAACGAGCAGTACTTC.

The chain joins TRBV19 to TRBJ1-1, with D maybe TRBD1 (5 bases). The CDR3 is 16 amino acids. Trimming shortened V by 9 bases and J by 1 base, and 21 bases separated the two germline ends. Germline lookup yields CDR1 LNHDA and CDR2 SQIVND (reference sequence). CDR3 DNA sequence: TGTGCCAGCAACGGGGGGAGACAGAACAAGAACACTGAAGCTTTCTTT. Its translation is CASNGGRQNKNTEAFF.

Written as DNA, the CDR3 is TGTGCCAGCGGTGAGACTAGCGGATTCGAGCAGTACTTC. Amino acids: CASGETSGFEQYF. The V and J genes are TRBV18 and TRBJ2-7, with 9 bases aligning to TRBD2. The V segment lost 8 bases and the J segment 6 bases; nucleotides outside the gene matches: 8. The V gene's germline CDR1 is KGHSH and CDR2 LQKENI. This CDR3 spans 13 amino acids.

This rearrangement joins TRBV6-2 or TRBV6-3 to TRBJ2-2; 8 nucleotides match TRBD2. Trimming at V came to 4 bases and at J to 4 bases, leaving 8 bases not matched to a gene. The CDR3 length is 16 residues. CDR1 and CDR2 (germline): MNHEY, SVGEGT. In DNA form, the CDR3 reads TGTGCCAGCAGTTTCGGGGGGGGGCGAGGCACCGGGGAGCTGTTTTTT. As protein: CASSFGGGRGTGELFF.

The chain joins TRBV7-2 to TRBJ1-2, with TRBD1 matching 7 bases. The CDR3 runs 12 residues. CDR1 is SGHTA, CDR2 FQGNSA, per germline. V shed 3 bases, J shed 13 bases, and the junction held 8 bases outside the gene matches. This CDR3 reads CASSFTGVPATF. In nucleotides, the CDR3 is TGTGCCAGCAGCTTCACAGGGGTCCCCGCCACCTTC.

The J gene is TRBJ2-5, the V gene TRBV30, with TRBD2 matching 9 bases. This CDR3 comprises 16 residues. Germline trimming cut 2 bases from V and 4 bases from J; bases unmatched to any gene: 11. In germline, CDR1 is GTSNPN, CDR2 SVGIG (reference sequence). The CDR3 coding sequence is TGTGCCTGGAGTTCCTCTAGAGTAGCGGGAGTAGAGACCCAGTACTTC. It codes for CAWSSSRVAGVETQYF.

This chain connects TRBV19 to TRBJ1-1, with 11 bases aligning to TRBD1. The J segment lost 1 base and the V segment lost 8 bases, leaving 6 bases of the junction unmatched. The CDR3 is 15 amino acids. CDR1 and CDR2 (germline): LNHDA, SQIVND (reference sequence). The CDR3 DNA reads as TGTGCCAGTGAATGGACAGGGGGCGGGAACACTGAAGCTTTCTTT. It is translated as CASEWTGGGNTEAFF.

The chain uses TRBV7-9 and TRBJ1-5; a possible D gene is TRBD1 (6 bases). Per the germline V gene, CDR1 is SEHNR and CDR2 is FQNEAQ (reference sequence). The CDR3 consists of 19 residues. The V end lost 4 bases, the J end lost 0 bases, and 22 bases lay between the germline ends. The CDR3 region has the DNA TGTGCCAGCAGCTCCGGCCTCTACGGGGACATCTATAGCAATCAGCCCCAGCATTTT. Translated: CASSSGLYGDIYSNQPQHF.

CDR3 amino acids: CASSSGLAGDTDTQYF. The CDR3 DNA follows: TGTGCCAGCAGTTCAGGACTAGCGGGAGACACAGATACGCAGTATTTT. The rearrangement joins TRBV6-5 to TRBJ2-3; 13 positions match TRBD2. CDR3 length equals 16 residues. Per germline, CDR1 MNHEY and CDR2 SVGAGI. The ends lost 4 bases at V and 2 bases at J; junction bases unmatched: 3.

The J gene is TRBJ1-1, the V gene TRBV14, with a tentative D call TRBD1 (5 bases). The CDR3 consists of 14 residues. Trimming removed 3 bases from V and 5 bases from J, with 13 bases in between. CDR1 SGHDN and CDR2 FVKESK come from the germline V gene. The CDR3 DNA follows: TGTGCCAGCAGCCAGTCGGGGGGGTTAACTGAAGCTTTCTTT. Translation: CASSQSGGLTEAFF. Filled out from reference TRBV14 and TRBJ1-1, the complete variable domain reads EAGVTQFPSHSVIEKGQTVTLRCDPISGHDNLYWYRRVMGKEIKFLLHFVKESKQDESGMPNNRFLAERTGGTYSTLKVQPAELEDSGVYFCASSQSGGLTEAFFGQGTRLTVV.